The following is a TCR beta chain sequence with its context. Its antigen is as yet unknown. The CDR3 sequence is 16 residues long. V was trimmed by 10 bases and J by 0 bases, leaving 22 bases between them. Germline V gene data show CDR1 as MNHNY and CDR2 as SVGAGI (reference sequence). Method: immunoSEQ multiplex PCR; TCRdb's copy keeps in-frame clones and lacks some. Of over 100,000 clones listed, 87% are singletons. This record comes from a study of T cell responses to AZD1222 COVID-19 vaccine. The overall study: Analysis merged second doses at about 4 or about 12 weeks. Whole-study results and caveats: The study reported that nearly half of spike-specific TCRs target unmutated variant regions. The span of vaccine-associated CD4 TCRs extended across spike, with dominance at 160-218 and 743-854.

This rearrangement joins TRBV6-6 to TRBJ2-7; TRBD1 is a possible D gene (5 bases). The specimen was peripheral blood, collected on day 0 of AZD1222 vaccination. The receptor comes from an adult in good health. The CDR3 protein is CAKQGPGPLSSYEQYF. The CDR3 DNA sequence: TGTGCCAAGCAAGGTCCAGGGCCTTTGAGCTCCTACGAGCAGTACTTC.